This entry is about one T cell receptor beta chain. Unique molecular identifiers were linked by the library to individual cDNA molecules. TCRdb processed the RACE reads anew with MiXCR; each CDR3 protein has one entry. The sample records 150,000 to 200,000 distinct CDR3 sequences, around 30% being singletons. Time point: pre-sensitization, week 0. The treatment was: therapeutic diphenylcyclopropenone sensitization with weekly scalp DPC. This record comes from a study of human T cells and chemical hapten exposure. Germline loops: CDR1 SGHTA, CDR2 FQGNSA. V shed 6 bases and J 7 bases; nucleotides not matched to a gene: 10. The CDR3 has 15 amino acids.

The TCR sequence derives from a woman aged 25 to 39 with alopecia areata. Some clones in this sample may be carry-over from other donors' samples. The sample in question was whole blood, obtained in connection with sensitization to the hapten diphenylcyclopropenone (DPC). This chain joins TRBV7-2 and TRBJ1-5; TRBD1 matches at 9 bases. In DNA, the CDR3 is TGTGCCAGCAGAAGAACCGGGACAGGGTCCCAGCCCCAGCATTTT. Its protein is CASRRTGTGSQPQHF.